These 8 T cell receptor beta chains originate from one sample sequenced in a study of T cells in Graves' hyperthyroidism and ophthalmopathy. Researchers amplified the TCR beta CDR3 regions from RNA transcripts. HTBI primers were employed in a first-round RT-PCR of the TCR CDR3. TCRdb independently ran MiXCR on the multiplex PCR reads; one entry per CDR3 protein. Here the sample spans around 350,000 distinct CDR3 sequences, approximately 25% being singletons. The sample consisted of blood. The receptor source for this set is a man aged 50-60 years with Graves' hyperthyroidism.

Notes on this clonotype: This may be a read error, as it is one base from a much larger clone. V usage is TRBV28 and J usage is TRBJ2-3; TRBD2 agrees at 12 bases. This CDR3 region has 15 residues. J lost 5 bases, V lost 8 bases, and 8 bases had no gene match. Germline-derived CDR1 and CDR2 are MDHEN and SYDVKM. Here the CDR3 DNA reads TGTGCCAGCCCTGGACTAGCGGGAAATATAGATACGCAGTATTTT. Translating it yields CASPGLAGNIDTQYF.

The chain links TRBV12-3 or TRBV12-4 to TRBJ2-3; 10 bases agree with TRBD1. The junction had 6 bases not matched to a gene; V was cut back by 6 bases and J by 3 bases. CDR3 size: 15 residues. The CDR3 loop reads CASRAGDRGTDTQYF. The CDR3, as DNA: TGTGCCAGCAGGGCGGGGGACAGGGGAACAGATACGCAGTATTTT.

This clonotype has a count of ten or more. This chain connects TRBV2 to TRBJ1-2; 9 bases are shared with TRBD1. The trim removed 4 bases at V and 3 bases at J, leaving 0 bases unmatched. Germline lookup yields CDR1 SNHLY and CDR2 FYNNEI. The CDR3 extends over 13 amino acids. The CDR3 DNA reads TGTGCCAGCAGTGGACAGGGGGACTATGGCTACACCTTC. Its translation is CASSGQGDYGYTF. The variable domain in full, with the rest retrieved from reference TRBV2 and TRBJ1-2, is EPEVTQTPSHQVTQMGQEVILRCVPISNHLYFYWYRQILGQKVEFLVSFYNNEISEKSEIFDDQFSVERPDGSNFTLKIRSTKLEDSAMYFCASSGQGDYGYTFGSGTRLTVV.

This clonotype was found many times. The rearrangement joins TRBV7-2 to TRBJ2-1; 16 bases are a match to TRBD2. Germline-derived CDR1 and CDR2 are SGHTA and FQGNSA. This CDR3 has 18 amino acids. Losses at the gene ends were 5 bases for V and 3 bases for J; bases not matched to a gene: 7. This CDR3 reads CASSPRGTSGRGYNEQFF. CDR3 DNA: TGTGCCAGCAGCCCACGTGGGACTAGCGGGAGGGGCTACAATGAGCAGTTCTTC.

This clonotype was seen many times. This sequence joins TRBV10-3 and TRBJ2-5, with TRBD2 identical over 11 bases. The CDR3 spans 16 residues. Per the germline V gene, CDR1 is ENHRY and CDR2 is SYGVKD. J was trimmed by 2 bases and V by 2 bases; bases with no gene match: 4. CDR3 residues: CAISERTSGWQETQYF. The CDR3 DNA sequence: TGTGCCATCAGTGAGAGGACTAGCGGGTGGCAAGAGACCCAGTACTTC.

V gene TRBV18 combines with J gene TRBJ1-3; D is unresolved. The V end was cut by 8 bases, the J end by 0 bases, with 8 bases between. The germline gives CDR1 KGHSH, CDR2 LQKENI. The CDR3 extends over 13 amino acids. The CDR3 DNA reads as TGTGCCAGCACGAAAACCTCTGGAAACACCATATATTTT. Translation gives CASTKTSGNTIYF.

Only a few counts were recorded for this clonotype. V and J are TRBV27 and TRBJ1-6; the D gene is possibly TRBD1 (5 bases). The germline V gene encodes CDR1 MNHEY and CDR2 SMNVEV (reference sequence). V was shortened by 3 bases and J by 6 bases, with 9 bases between the two germline ends. This CDR3 spans 14 amino acids. The chain's CDR3 is CASSFGTRNSPLHF. The CDR3 coding sequence is TGTGCCAGCAGTTTCGGGACCCGTAATTCACCCCTCCACTTT.

As concerns this clonotype: Just one base apart from a much larger clone, this may be a read error. The chain combines TRBV12-5 with TRBJ2-5; no definite D call. The germline CDR1 and CDR2 sequences are LGHNT and FRNRAP. The CDR3 totals 13 residues. CDR3 sequence: CASRLGLQETHYF. Here the CDR3 DNA reads TGTGCTAGTAGGTTGGGATTACAAGAGACCCACTACTTC.